Below, one T cell receptor beta chain is given with its context. The antigen is not known. Assay execution took place at the deep level. How the authors handled the data: Junction-only sequences without quality scores came from ImmunoSEQ, so filtering differed. Sequencing used immunoSEQ multiplex PCR; TCRdb keeps in-frame clones, though not all of them. V, J and clone size are those of that table, while D and trimming were read from the DNA. The repertoire includes around 2,000,000 clones, over 85% of them detected once, and roughly 1% sits in the top ten. V was cut by 4 bases and J by 0 bases, with 9 bases left in between. Germline lookup yields CDR1 LNHNV and CDR2 YYDKDF (reference sequence). This CDR3 region has 14 residues. Terminally differentiated effector memory CD45RA+ cells were excluded by CCR7 positive selection of CD45RO-negative cells. The data originate from a study of shared clonotypes between healthy human individuals.

Study conclusions and caveats: Shared clonotypes across all four donors exceeded non-shared ones in generation probability. Across a handful of donors, naive CD4 shared roughly 5%, naive CD8 3% to 3.5%, memory CD4 2% to 2.5%, memory CD8 0.4% to 0.5%.

This chain uses TRBV15 with TRBJ1-2; D unclear. The sample was naive CD8+ T cells sorted from blood. The receptor comes from a man between 18 and 29 years old in good health. This CDR3 reads CATSNDLTNYGYTF. The CDR3 DNA reads as TGTGCCACCAGCAACGACTTGACTAACTATGGCTACACCTTC. Full variable domain (remainder filled in from reference TRBV15 and TRBJ1-2): DAMVIQNPRYQVTQFGKPVTLSCSQTLNHNVMYWYQQKSSQAPKLLFHYYDKDFNNEADTPDNFQSRRPNTSFCFLDIRSPGLGDTAMYLCATSNDLTNYGYTFGSGTRLTVV.